This is a list of T cell receptor beta chains from one sample in a study of cytomegalovirus exposure and HLA in healthy donors. Clones were sequenced by immunoSEQ multiplex PCR, and TCRdb holds only the in-frame ones, with some missing. The top ten hold about 1.8% of the sample, which has about 140,000 clones, 61% seen once. The sample was PBMCs. Receptor source: a male donor in good health and CMV-seronegative. The CDR3 runs from the conserved cysteine through the conserved F or W. The order of the fields is CDR3 length, V gene, clone size, J gene, D gene, CDR3 DNA, CDR3 protein. A D gene is named only where the DNA matches it firmly. Size is omitted from some rows. Given values are once, few, many or a class for expanded clones.

length: 13; V: TRBV10-3; size: NA; J: TRBJ1-1; D: NA; DNA: TGTGCCATCACCCAACAGGGATCCACTGAAGCTTTCTTT; CDR3: CAITQQGSTEAFF
length: 13; V: TRBV18; size: NA; J: TRBJ2-7; D: TRBD1; DNA: TGTGCCAGCTCGATTGACAGGGCCCTCGAGCAGTACTTC; CDR3: CASSIDRALEQYF
length: 16; V: TRBV6-4; size: few; J: TRBJ1-1; D: NA; DNA: TGTGCCAGCAGCGCCAACGCGGACAGTTTGAACACTGAAGCTTTCTTT; CDR3: CASSANADSLNTEAFF
length: 14; V: TRBV19; size: NA; J: TRBJ1-2; D: TRBD1; DNA: TGTGCCAGTAGTGTGTTCGACAGGGGGTATGGCTACACCTTC; CDR3: CASSVFDRGYGYTF
length: 17; V: TRBV9; size: NA; J: TRBJ2-5; D: TRBD2; DNA: TGTGCCAGCAGCCCATACAGCCCGGGACTACCACAAGAGACCCAGTACTTC; CDR3: CASSPYSPGLPQETQYF
length: 13; V: TRBV19; size: once; J: TRBJ1-3; D: TRBD1; DNA: TGTGCCAGTAGGGACAGGGGATCCGACACCATATATTTT; CDR3: CASRDRGSDTIYF
length: 16; V: TRBV19; size: NA; J: TRBJ2-2; D: NA; DNA: TGTGCCAGTAGTATCCGAGGGCCCCCGCACACCGGGGAGCTGTTTTTT; CDR3: CASSIRGPPHTGELFF
length: 14; V: TRBV7-9; size: NA; J: TRBJ1-1; D: TRBD1; DNA: TGTGCCAGCAGCCCATTGGGACAGGGGACTGAAGCTTTCTTT; CDR3: CASSPLGQGTEAFF
length: 15; V: TRBV6-1; size: NA; J: TRBJ1-2; D: NA; DNA: TGTGCCAGCAGTGAAGGGATAGTCGGGGGGCCGGGCTACACCTTC; CDR3: CASSEGIVGGPGYTF
length: 15; V: TRBV29-1; size: NA; J: TRBJ1-2; D: TRBD1; DNA: TGCAGCGTTGAAGATCTCGACAGGGGGAACTATGGCTACACCTTC; CDR3: CSVEDLDRGNYGYTF
length: 14; V: TRBV30; size: NA; J: TRBJ2-3; D: NA; DNA: TGTGCCTGGAGTCCGCCCCGACCGAGGGATACGCAGTATTTT; CDR3: CAWSPPRPRDTQYF
length: 14; V: TRBV7-9; size: NA; J: TRBJ2-7; D: NA; DNA: TGTGCCAGCAGCTTTGGAGGGGCCACCTACGAGCAGTACTTC; CDR3: CASSFGGATYEQYF
length: 17; V: TRBV15; size: NA; J: TRBJ2-1; D: TRBD2; DNA: TGTGCCACCAGCAGAGGAACTAGCGGGGGCCGGTATAATGAGCAGTTCTTC; CDR3: CATSRGTSGGRYNEQFF
length: 17; V: TRBV5-1; size: NA; J: TRBJ1-4; D: NA; DNA: TGCGCCAGCAGCTTGGTCTTCGGTATGGAGGGTAATGAAAAACTGTTTTTT; CDR3: CASSLVFGMEGNEKLFF